This T cell receptor beta chain was captured by sequencing in a study of radiotherapy plus CTLA-4 blockade in lung cancer. Study information: Of all patients, approximately 18% responded objectively and approximately 29% showed disease control. Overall study findings and caveats: In blood, after radiotherapy plus ipilimumab, tumor-derived TCR clones expanded. Together with interferon-beta, which increased in serum after radiation, early dynamic changes in blood T cell clones were reportedly the best predictors of response.

Germline CDR1 SNHLY, CDR2 FYNNEI. The CDR3 is 11 amino acids. Trimming stripped 7 bases from V and 7 bases from J, with 11 bases between. Some clones are missing from TCRdb's copy, which holds only in-frame ones; the method was immunoSEQ multiplex PCR. The repertoire holds approximately 33,000 clones, with around 73% as singletons. Focal radiation and CTLA-4 blockade (ipilimumab) were tested in chemo-refractory metastatic non-small-cell lung cancer patients. For this clone: Its specificity is unknown.

The receptor was derived from a human donor with non-small cell lung cancer who had stable disease on radiotherapy plus ipilimumab. The genes are TRBV2 and TRBJ2-7; D is ambiguous. Material: peripheral blood, obtained from a patient treated with radiotherapy plus ipilimumab. Here the CDR3 reads CASILFKEQYF. DNA of the CDR3: TGTGCCAGCATCTTATTTAAGGAGCAGTACTTC.